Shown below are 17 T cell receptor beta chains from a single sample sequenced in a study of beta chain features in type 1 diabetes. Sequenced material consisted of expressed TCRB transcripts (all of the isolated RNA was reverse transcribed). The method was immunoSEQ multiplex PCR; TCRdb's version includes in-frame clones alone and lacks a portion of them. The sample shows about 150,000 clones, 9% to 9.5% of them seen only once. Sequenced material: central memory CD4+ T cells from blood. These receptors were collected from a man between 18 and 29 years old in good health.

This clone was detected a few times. The CDR3 loop is CASSQGRTGDQQFF. The DNA of the CDR3 is TGTGCCAGCAGCCAAGGGCGCACGGGGGATCAGCAGTTCTTC. The chain joins TRBV7-9 to TRBJ2-1; D possibly corresponds to TRBD2 (6 bases). Trimming took off 5 bases at V and 11 bases at J, with 19 bases between the two ends. The CDR3 extends over 14 amino acids. Germline CDR1 SEHNR, CDR2 FQNEAQ (reference sequence).

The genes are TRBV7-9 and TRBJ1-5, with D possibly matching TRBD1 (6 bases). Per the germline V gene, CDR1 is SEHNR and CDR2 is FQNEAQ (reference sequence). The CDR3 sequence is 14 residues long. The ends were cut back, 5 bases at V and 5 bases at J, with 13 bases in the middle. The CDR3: CASSPGQSDQPQHF. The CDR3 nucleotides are TGTGCCAGCAGCCCAGGACAGTCAGATCAGCCCCAGCATTTT.

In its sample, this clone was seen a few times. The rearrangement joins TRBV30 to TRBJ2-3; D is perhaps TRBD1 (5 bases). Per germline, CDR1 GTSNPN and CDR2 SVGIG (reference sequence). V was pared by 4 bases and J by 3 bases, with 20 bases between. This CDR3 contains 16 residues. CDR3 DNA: TGTGCCTGGACCCCCCAGGGCCCGCGAGGAACAGATACGCAGTATTTT. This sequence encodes CAWTPQGPRGTDTQYF. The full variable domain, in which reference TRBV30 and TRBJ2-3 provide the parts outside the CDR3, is SQTIHQWPATLVQPVGSPLSLECTVEGTSNPNLYWYRQAAGRGLQLLFYSVGIGQISSEVPQNLSASRPQDRQFILSSKKLLLSDSGFYLCAWTPQGPRGTDTQYFGPGTRLTVL.

Written as DNA, the CDR3 is TGTGCCAGCAGCGCATCGGACAGGGGCTACTCCTATAATTCACCCCTCCACTTT. It specifies CASSASDRGYSYNSPLHF. The chain employs TRBV9 and TRBJ1-6; 9 bases are shared with TRBD1. The V gene end was trimmed by 3 bases and the J gene end by 0 bases; junction bases not matched to a gene: 7. Germline V gene lookup returns CDR1 SGDLS and CDR2 YYNGEE. CDR3 length: 18 amino acids. The complete variable domain, with remaining parts taken from reference TRBV9 and TRBJ1-6, reads DSGVTQTPKHLITATGQRVTLRCSPRSGDLSVYWYQQSLDQGLQFLIQYYNGEERAKGNILERFSAQQFPDLHSELNLSSLELGDSALYFCASSASDRGYSYNSPLHFGNGTRLTVT.

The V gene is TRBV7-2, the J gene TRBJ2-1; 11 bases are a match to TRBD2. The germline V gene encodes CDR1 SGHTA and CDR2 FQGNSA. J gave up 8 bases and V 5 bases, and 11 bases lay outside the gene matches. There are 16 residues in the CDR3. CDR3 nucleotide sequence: TGTGCCAGCAGCGCGAGGGCCGGGACTAGCGGCGATGAGCAGTTCTTC. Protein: CASSARAGTSGDEQFF.

This CDR3 is CASNPSRDRVDEQFF. The CDR3, as DNA: TGTGCCAGCAACCCGAGCCGGGACAGGGTGGATGAGCAGTTCTTC. The chain couples TRBV6-6 to TRBJ2-1; 9 nucleotides align to TRBD1. The germline V gene has CDR1 MNHNY and CDR2 SVGAGI (reference sequence). This CDR3 spans 15 amino acids. Trimming removed 7 bases from V and 8 bases from J; junction bases left unmatched: 12.

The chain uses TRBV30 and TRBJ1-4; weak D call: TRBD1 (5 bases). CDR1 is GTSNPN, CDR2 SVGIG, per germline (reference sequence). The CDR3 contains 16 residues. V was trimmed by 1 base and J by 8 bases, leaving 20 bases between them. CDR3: CAWSDLRGPFREKLFF. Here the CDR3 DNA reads TGTGCCTGGAGTGATCTTAGGGGCCCCTTTCGAGAAAAACTGTTTTTT. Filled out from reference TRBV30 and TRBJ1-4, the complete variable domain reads SQTIHQWPATLVQPVGSPLSLECTVEGTSNPNLYWYRQAAGRGLQLLFYSVGIGQISSEVPQNLSASRPQDRQFILSSKKLLLSDSGFYLCAWSDLRGPFREKLFFGSGTQLSVL.

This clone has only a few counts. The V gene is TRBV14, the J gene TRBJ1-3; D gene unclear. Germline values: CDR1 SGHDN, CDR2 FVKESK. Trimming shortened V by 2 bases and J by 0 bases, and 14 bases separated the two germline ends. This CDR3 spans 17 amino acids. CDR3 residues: CASSQIHSSNSGNTIYF. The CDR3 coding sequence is TGTGCCAGCAGCCAAATTCACAGTTCAAACTCTGGAAACACCATATATTTT.

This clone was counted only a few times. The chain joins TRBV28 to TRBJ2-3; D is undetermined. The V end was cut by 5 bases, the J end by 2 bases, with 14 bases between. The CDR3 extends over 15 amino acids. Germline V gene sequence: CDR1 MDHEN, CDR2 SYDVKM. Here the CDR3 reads CASSRTVPYTDTQYF. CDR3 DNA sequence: TGTGCCAGCAGTAGAACTGTCCCCTACACAGATACGCAGTATTTT.

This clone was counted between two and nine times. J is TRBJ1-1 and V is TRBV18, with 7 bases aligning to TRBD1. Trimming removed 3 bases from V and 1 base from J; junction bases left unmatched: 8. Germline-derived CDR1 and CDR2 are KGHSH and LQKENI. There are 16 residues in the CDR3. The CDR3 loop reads CASSPSAGGANTEAFF. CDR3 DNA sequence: TGTGCCAGCTCACCCTCGGCAGGGGGAGCGAACACTGAAGCTTTCTTT.

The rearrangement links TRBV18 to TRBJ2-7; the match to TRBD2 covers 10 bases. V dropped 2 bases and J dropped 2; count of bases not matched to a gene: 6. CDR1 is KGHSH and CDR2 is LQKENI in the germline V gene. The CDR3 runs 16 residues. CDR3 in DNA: TGTGCCAGCTCACCAAAACTAGCGGGGATGACCTACGAGCAGTACTTC. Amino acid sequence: CASSPKLAGMTYEQYF.

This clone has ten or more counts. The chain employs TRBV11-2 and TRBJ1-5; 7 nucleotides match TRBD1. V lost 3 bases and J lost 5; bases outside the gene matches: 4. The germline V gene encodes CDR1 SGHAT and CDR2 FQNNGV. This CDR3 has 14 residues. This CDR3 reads CASSLGRGHQPQHF. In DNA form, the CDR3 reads TGTGCCAGCAGCTTGGGTAGGGGGCATCAGCCCCAGCATTTT.

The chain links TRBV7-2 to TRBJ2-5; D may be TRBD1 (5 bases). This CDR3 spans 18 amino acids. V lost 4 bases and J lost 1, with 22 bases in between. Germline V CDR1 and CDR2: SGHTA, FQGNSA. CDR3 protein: CASSSRSIQGPTQETQYF. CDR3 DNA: TGTGCCAGCAGCTCCCGATCGATCCAGGGTCCTACCCAAGAGACCCAGTACTTC.

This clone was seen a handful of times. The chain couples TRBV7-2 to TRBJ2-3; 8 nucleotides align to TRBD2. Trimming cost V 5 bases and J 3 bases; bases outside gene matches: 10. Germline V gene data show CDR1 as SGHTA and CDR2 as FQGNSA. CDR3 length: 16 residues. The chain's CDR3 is CASSRYGGGLTDTQYF. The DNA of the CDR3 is TGTGCCAGCAGCCGCTATGGCGGGGGGTTGACAGATACGCAGTATTTT. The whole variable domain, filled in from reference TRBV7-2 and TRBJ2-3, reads GAGVSQSPSNKVTEKGKDVELRCDPISGHTALYWYRQSLGQGLEFLIYFQGNSAPDKSGLPSDRFSAERTGGSVSTLTIQRTQQEDSAVYLCASSRYGGGLTDTQYFGPGTRLTVL.

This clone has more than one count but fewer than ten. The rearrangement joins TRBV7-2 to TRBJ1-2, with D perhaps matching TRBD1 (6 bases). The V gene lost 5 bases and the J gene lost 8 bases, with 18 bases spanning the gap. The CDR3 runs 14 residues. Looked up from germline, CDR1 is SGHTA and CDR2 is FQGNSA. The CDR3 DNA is TGTGCCAGCAGCCCTCGGGGGGCAGGGTGGGGCTACACCTTC. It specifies CASSPRGAGWGYTF.

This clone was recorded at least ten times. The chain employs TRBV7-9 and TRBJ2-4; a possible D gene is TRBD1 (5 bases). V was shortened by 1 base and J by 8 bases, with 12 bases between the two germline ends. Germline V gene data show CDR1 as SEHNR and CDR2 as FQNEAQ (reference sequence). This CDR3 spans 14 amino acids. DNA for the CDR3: TGTGCCAGCAGCTTAGGGGGCGCCACCGACATTCAGTACTTC. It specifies CASSLGGATDIQYF.

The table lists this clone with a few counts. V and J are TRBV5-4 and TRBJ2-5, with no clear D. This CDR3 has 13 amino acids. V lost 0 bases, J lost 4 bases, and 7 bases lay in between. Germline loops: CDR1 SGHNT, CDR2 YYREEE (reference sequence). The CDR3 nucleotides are TGTGCCAGCAGCTTGGAACATCTAGAGACCCAGTACTTC. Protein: CASSLEHLETQYF.